This entry is about one TCR beta chain. Its antigen is as yet unknown. The sample comes from a study of blood T cells in healthy people across ages. Study results and limitations: Measured against age, TCR beta diversity per million T cells decreased in a roughly linear manner. There was no known CMV status for donors, so expanded clonotype changes were possibly confounded.

The CDR3 spans 14 residues. Trimming cost V 3 bases and J 5 bases, with 13 bases left between them. With a J-beta primer mix and a sample-barcoded 5' primer, a second PCR ran roughly 6 to 12 cycles. TCRdb re-derived calls from the 5' RACE reads in MiXCR, one entry per CDR3 protein. The table shows some 1,800,000 distinct CDR3 sequences, with about 39% occurring only once. Peripheral blood, about 9.4 milliliters per donor, was collected. Isolation of PBMCs gave at least 7 million cells per sample. The sequencing sample was made of blood. This clonotype originated in a human donor in good health. V is TRBV12-3 or TRBV12-4 and J is TRBJ2-5; D may be TRBD1 or TRBD2 (6 bases each). CDR3 coding DNA: TGTGCCAGCAGTTTTAAGGGGGGTTTGGAGACCCAGTACTTC. Translated: CASSFKGGLETQYF.